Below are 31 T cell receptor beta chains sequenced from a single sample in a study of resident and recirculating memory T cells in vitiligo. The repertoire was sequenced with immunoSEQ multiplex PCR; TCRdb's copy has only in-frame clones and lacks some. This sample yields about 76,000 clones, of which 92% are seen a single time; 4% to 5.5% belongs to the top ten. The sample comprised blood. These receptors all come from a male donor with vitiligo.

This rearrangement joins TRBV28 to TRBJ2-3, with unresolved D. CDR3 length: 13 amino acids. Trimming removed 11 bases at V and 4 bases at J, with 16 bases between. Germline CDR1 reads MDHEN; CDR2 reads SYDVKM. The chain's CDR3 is CASGGFFADTQYF. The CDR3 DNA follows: TGTGCCTCGGGTGGGTTTTTCGCAGATACGCAGTATTTT.

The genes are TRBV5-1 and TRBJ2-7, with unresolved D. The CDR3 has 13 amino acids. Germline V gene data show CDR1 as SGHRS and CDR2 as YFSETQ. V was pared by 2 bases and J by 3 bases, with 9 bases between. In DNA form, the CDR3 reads TGCGCCAGCAGCTTTAATGGAGTCTACGAGCAGTACTTC. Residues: CASSFNGVYEQYF.

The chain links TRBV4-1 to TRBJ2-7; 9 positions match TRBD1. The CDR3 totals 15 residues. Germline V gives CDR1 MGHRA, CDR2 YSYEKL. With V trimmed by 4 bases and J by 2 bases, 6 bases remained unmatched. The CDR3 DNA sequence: TGCGCCAGCAGCCCCCACCGGGACAGGGCCTACGAGCAGTACTTC. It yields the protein CASSPHRDRAYEQYF.

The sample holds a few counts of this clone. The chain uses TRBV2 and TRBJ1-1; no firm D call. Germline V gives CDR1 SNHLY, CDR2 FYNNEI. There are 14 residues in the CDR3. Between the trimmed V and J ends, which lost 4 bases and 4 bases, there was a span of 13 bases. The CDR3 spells CASSAEGGGTEAFF. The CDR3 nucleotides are TGTGCCAGCAGTGCCGAGGGCGGCGGCACTGAAGCTTTCTTT. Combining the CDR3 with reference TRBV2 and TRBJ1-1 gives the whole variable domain EPEVTQTPSHQVTQMGQEVILRCVPISNHLYFYWYRQILGQKVEFLVSFYNNEISEKSEIFDDQFSVERPDGSNFTLKIRSTKLEDSAMYFCASSAEGGGTEAFFGQGTRLTVV.

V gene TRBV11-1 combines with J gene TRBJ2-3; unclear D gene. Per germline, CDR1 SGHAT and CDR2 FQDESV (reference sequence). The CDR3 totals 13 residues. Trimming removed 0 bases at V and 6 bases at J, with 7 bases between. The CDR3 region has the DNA TGTGCCAGCAGCTTAGCCGAAGCGGATACGCAGTATTTT. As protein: CASSLAEADTQYF.

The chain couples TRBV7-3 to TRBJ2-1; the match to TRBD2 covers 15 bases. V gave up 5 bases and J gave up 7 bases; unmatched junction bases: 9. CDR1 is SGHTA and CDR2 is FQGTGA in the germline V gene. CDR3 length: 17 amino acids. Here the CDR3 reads CASSPRTSGRGGNEQFF. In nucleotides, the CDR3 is TGTGCCAGCAGCCCCCGGACTAGCGGGAGGGGTGGAAATGAGCAGTTCTTC.

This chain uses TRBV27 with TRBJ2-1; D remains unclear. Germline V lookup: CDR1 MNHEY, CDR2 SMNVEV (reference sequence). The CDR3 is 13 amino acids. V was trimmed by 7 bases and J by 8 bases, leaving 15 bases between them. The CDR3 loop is CASISSFGHEQFF. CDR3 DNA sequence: TGTGCCAGCATTTCTTCCTTTGGCCATGAGCAGTTCTTC.

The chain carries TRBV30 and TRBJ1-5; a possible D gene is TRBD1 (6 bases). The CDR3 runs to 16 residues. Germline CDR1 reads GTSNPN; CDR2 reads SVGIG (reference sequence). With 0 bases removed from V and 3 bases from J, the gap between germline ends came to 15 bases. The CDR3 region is CAWSVGGGWANQPQHF. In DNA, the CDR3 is TGTGCCTGGAGTGTAGGGGGGGGGTGGGCCAATCAGCCCCAGCATTTT. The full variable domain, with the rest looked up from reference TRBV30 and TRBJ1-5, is SQTIHQWPATLVQPVGSPLSLECTVEGTSNPNLYWYRQAAGRGLQLLFYSVGIGQISSEVPQNLSASRPQDRQFILSSKKLLLSDSGFYLCAWSVGGGWANQPQHFGDGTRLSIL.

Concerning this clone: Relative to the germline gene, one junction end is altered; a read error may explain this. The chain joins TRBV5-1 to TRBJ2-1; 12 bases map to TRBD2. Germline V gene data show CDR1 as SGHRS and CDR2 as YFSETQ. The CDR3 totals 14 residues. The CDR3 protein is CASSLGLAGEGPVF. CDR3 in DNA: TGCGCCAGCAGCTTGGGACTAGCGGGAGAAGGTCCGGTCTTC. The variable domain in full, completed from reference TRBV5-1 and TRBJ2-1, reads KAGVTQTPRYLIKTRGQQVTLSCSPISGHRSVSWYQQTPGQGLQFLFEYFSETQRNKGNFPGRFSGRQFSNSRSEMNVSTLELGDSALYLCASSLGLAGEGPVFGPGTRLTVL.

The CDR3 nucleotides read TGTGCCAGCAGCACGACTAGCGGGAGGGCCCAGTACTTC. This translates into CASSTTSGRAQYF. The chain uses TRBV7-2 and TRBJ2-5, with 14 nucleotides matching TRBD2. The J segment lost 9 bases and the V segment lost 5 bases, leaving 2 bases of the junction unmatched. The V gene's germline CDR1 is SGHTA and CDR2 FQGNSA. The CDR3 spans 13 residues.

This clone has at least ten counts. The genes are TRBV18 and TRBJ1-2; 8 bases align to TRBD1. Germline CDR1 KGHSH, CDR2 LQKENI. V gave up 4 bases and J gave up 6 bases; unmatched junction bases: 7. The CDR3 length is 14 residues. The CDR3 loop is CASSRWTGLNGYTF. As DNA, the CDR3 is TGTGCCAGCTCACGTTGGACAGGGTTGAATGGCTACACCTTC.

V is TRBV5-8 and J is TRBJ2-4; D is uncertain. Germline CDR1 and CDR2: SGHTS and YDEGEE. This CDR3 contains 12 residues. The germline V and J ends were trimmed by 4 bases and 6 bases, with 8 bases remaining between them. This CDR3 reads CASSLLRNIQYF. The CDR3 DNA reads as TGTGCCAGCAGCCTACTCCGAAACATTCAGTACTTC.

The CDR3 DNA follows: TGCGCCAGCAGCCTGGAGCCCCCCTATGGCTACACCTTC. Protein product: CASSLEPPYGYTF. This chain links TRBV5-1 with TRBJ1-2, with unresolved D. Germline values: CDR1 SGHRS, CDR2 YFSETQ. The CDR3 has 13 amino acids. Trimming shortened V by 4 bases and J by 4 bases, and 11 bases separated the two germline ends.

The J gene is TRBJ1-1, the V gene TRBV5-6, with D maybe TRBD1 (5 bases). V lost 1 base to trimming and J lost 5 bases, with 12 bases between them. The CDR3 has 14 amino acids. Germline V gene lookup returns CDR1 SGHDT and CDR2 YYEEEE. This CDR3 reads CASSLPGRGTEAFF. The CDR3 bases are TGTGCCAGCAGCTTGCCGGGGCGGGGGACTGAAGCTTTCTTT.

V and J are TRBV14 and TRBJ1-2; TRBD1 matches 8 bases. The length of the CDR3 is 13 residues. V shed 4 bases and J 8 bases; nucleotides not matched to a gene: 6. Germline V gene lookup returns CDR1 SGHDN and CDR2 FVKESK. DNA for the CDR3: TGTGCCAGCAGCCTCTCCAGGGGGCTAGGCTACACCTTC. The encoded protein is CASSLSRGLGYTF.

The CDR3 DNA follows: TGTGCCAGCAGCTTAACCGGGGGTCCGTTTGGGAATCAGCCCCAGCATTTT. This encodes CASSLTGGPFGNQPQHF. The chain couples TRBV7-9 to TRBJ1-5; possible D gene TRBD1, 5 bases. Germline V CDR1 and CDR2: SEHNR, FQNEAQ (reference sequence). V lost 2 bases, J lost 4 bases, and 18 bases lay in between. This CDR3 region has 17 residues. The whole variable domain, filled in from reference TRBV7-9 and TRBJ1-5, reads DTGVSQNPRHKITKRGQNVTFRCDPISEHNRLYWYRQTLGQGPEFLTYFQNEAQLEKSRLLSDRFSAERPKGSFSTLEIQRTEQGDSAMYLCASSLTGGPFGNQPQHFGDGTRLSIL.

The chain's CDR3 is CASSFRTVGAQMNYGYTF. The DNA for the CDR3 is TGTGCCAGCAGCTTCCGGACAGTCGGAGCCCAGATGAACTATGGCTACACCTTC. The chain joins TRBV5-5 to TRBJ1-2; D might be TRBD1 (6 bases). This CDR3 is 18 amino acids long. The V end lost 2 bases, the J end lost 2 bases, and 22 bases lay between the germline ends. Germline V gives CDR1 SGHKS, CDR2 YYEKEE (reference sequence).

The CDR3 DNA sequence: TGTGCCAGCTCACCGGGCAGCTACGAGCAGTACTTC. Amino acid sequence: CASSPGSYEQYF. The chain links TRBV18 to TRBJ2-7; D gene ambiguous. The CDR3 covers 12 residues. Germline CDR1 and CDR2: KGHSH and LQKENI. Trimming removed 3 bases from V and 3 bases from J, with 6 bases in between.

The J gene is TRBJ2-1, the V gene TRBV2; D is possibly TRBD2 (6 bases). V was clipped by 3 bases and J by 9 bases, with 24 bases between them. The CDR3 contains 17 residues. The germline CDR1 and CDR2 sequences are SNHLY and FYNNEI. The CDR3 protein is CASSDNPWAGMGVEQFF. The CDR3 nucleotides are TGTGCCAGCAGTGATAACCCTTGGGCGGGAATGGGCGTTGAGCAGTTCTTC.

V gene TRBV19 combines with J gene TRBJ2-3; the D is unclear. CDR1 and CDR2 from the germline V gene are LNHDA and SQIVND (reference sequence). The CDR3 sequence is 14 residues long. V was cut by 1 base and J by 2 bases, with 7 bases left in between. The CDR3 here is CASSIAPLTDTQYF. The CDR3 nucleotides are TGTGCCAGTAGTATAGCCCCACTCACAGATACGCAGTATTTT.

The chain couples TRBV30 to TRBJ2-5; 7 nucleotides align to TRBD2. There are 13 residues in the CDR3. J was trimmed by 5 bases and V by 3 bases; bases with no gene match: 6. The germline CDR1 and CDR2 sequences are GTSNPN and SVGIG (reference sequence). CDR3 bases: TGTGCCTGGAGGAGGGTGGGAGGGGAGACCCAGTACTTC. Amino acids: CAWRRVGGETQYF.

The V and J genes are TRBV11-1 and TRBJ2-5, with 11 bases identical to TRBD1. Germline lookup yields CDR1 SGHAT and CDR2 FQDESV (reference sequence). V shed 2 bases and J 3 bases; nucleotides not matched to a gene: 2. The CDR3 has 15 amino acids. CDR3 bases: TGTGCCAGCAGCTTATGGGGACAGGGGGAAGAGACCCAGTACTTC. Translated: CASSLWGQGEETQYF.

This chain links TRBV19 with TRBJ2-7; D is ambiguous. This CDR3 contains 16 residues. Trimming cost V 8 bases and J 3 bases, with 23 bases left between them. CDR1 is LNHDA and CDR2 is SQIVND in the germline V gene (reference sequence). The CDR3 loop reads CASSVAPWQALYEQYF. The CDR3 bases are TGTGCCAGTTCGGTTGCCCCGTGGCAGGCTCTCTACGAGCAGTACTTC.

The CDR3 DNA follows: TGCGCCAGCAGCTCCCCGGATAGCGGGACCTACGAGCAGTACTTC. It specifies CASSSPDSGTYEQYF. The V gene is TRBV5-1, the J gene TRBJ2-7; 8 bases align to TRBD2. This CDR3 spans 15 amino acids. The germline V gene encodes CDR1 SGHRS and CDR2 YFSETQ. Trimming took 3 bases from V and 2 from J; bases not matched to a gene: 7.

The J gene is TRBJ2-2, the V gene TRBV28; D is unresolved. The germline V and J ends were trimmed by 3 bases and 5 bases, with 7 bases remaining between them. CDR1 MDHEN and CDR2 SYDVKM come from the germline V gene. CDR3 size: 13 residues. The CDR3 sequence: CASSFEFTGELFF. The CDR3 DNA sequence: TGTGCCAGCAGTTTTGAGTTTACCGGGGAGCTGTTTTTT.

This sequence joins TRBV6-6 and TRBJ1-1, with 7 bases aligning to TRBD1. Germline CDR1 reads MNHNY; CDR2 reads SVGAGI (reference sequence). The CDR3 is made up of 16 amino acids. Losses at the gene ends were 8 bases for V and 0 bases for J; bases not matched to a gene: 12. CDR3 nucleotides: TGTGCCAGCCTACAGGGGAGCAGGCGCATGAACACTGAAGCTTTCTTT. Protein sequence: CASLQGSRRMNTEAFF.

The CDR3 loop is CASSVSGRTADTQYF. The CDR3 coding sequence is TGTGCCAGCAGCGTTAGCGGGAGGACTGCCGATACGCAGTATTTT. This chain links TRBV7-9 with TRBJ2-3; 10 bases are shared with TRBD2. V dropped 5 bases and J dropped 6; count of bases not matched to a gene: 8. Germline V gene sequence: CDR1 SEHNR, CDR2 FQNEAQ (reference sequence). The CDR3 spans 15 residues.

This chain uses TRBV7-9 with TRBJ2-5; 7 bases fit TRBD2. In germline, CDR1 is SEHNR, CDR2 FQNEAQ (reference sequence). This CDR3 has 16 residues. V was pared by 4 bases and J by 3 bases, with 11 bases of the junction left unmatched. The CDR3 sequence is CASSYTPAGLEETQYF. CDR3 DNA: TGTGCCAGCAGCTATACCCCAGCGGGACTTGAAGAGACCCAGTACTTC.

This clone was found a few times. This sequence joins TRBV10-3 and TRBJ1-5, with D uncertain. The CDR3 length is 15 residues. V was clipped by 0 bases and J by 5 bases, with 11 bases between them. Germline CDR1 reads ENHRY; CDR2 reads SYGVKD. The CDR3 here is CAISESRAEDQPQHF. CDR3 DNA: TGTGCCATCAGTGAGTCGAGGGCAGAGGATCAGCCCCAGCATTTT.

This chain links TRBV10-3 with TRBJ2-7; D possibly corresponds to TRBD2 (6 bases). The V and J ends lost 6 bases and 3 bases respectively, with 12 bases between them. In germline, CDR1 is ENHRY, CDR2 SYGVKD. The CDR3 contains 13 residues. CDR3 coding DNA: TGTGCCATCAGGCAGCGGGCCCTCTACGAGCAGTACTTC. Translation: CAIRQRALYEQYF.

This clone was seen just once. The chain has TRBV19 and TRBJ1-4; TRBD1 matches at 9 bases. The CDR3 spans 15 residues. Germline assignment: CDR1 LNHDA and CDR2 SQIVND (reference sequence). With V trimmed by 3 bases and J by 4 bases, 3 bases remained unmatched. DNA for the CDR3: TGTGCCAGTAGTATGAGGGGACAGGGTAATGAAAAACTGTTTTTT. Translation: CASSMRGQGNEKLFF.